These 4 T cell receptor beta chains were all obtained from the same sample, sequenced in a study of blood T cell repertoires in COVID-19. Here immunoSEQ multiplex PCR was the method, and the copy in TCRdb shows in-frame clones only, minus some. Here the sample spans 360,000 or so clones, 85% to 90% being singletons. Specimen: PBMCs or T cells enriched from blood (not recorded which). These receptors all stem from a young woman who had been exposed to COVID-19.

This clone occurred many times. This chain connects TRBV19 to TRBJ2-5; TRBD1 matches 8 bases. Germline CDR1 and CDR2: LNHDA and SQIVND (reference sequence). This CDR3 is 16 amino acids long. V was pared by 3 bases and J by 4 bases, with 10 bases of the junction left unmatched. The CDR3 loop reads CASSIHDRGRRETQYF. The CDR3, as DNA: TGTGCCAGTAGTATCCACGACAGGGGACGGCGAGAGACCCAGTACTTC.

The V call is TRBV5-4, the J call TRBJ2-5, with 7 bases lining up with TRBD2. Trimming cost V 7 bases and J 2 bases; bases outside gene matches: 8. Germline assignment: CDR1 SGHNT and CDR2 YYREEE (reference sequence). The CDR3 covers 14 residues. CDR3 in DNA: TGTGCCAGCTCCAACCCTAGCGGACAAGAGACCCAGTACTTC. Protein product: CASSNPSGQETQYF.

This clone was picked up one time. The chain uses TRBV11-2 and TRBJ2-7, with 7 bases lining up with TRBD1. The CDR3 sequence is 16 residues long. Germline trimming cut 5 bases from V and 3 bases from J; bases unmatched to any gene: 13. The germline CDR1 and CDR2 sequences are SGHAT and FQNNGV. CDR3 bases: TGTGCCAGCAGCCCCGGGCTAGGACCAGGGGGCTACGAGCAGTACTTC. Protein sequence: CASSPGLGPGGYEQYF.

This chain joins TRBV10-3 and TRBJ1-2; D unclear. Trimming cost V 8 bases and J 5 bases, with 12 bases left between them. This CDR3 is 12 amino acids long. CDR1 and CDR2 from the germline V gene are ENHRY and SYGVKD. CDR3 sequence (DNA): TGTGCCATCGGTACAGACCAATATGGCTACACCTTC. It codes for CAIGTDQYGYTF.